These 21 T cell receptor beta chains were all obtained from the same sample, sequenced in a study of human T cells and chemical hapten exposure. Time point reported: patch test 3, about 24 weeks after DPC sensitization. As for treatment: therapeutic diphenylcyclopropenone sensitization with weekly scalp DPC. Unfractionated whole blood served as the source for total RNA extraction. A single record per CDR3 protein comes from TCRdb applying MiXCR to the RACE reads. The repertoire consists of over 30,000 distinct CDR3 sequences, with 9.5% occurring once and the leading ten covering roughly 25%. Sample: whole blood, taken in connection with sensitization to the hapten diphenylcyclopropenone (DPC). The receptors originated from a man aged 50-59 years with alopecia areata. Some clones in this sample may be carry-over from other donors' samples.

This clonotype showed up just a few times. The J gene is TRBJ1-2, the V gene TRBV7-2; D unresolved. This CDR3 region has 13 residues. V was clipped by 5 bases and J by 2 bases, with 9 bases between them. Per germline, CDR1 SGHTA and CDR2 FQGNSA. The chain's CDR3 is CASSPARNYGYTF. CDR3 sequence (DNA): TGTGCCAGCAGCCCGGCCAGGAACTATGGCTACACCTTC. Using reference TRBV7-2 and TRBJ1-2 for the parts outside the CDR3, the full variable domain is GAGVSQSPSNKVTEKGKDVELRCDPISGHTALYWYRQSLGQGLEFLIYFQGNSAPDKSGLPSDRFSAERTGGSVSTLTIQRTQQEDSAVYLCASSPARNYGYTFGSGTRLTVV.

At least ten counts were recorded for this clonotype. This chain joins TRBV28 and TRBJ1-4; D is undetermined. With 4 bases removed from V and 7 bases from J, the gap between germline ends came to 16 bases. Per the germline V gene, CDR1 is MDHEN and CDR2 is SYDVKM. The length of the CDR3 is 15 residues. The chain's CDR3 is CASSSFLSGSEKLFF. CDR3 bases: TGTGCCAGCAGTTCCTTTTTAAGCGGGAGTGAAAAACTGTTTTTT.

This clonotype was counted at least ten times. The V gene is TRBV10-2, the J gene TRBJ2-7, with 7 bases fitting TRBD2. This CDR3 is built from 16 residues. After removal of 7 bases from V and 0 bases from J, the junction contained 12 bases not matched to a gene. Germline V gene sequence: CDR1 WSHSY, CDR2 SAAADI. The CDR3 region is CASKVSGDYSSYEQYF. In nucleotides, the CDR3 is TGCGCCAGCAAGGTATCGGGGGACTACAGCTCCTACGAGCAGTACTTC.

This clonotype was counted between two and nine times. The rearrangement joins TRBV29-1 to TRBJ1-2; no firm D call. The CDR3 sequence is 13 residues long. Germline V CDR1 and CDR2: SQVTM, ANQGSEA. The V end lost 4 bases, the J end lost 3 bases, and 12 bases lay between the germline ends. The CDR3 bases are TGCAGCGTTGCTACCTGGGAGGACTATGGCTACACCTTC. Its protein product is CSVATWEDYGYTF.

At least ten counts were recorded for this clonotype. CDR3 loop: CASKRPNLNTEAFF. The CDR3 DNA is TGTGCCAGCAAAAGACCCAATTTGAACACTGAAGCTTTCTTT. J is TRBJ1-1 and V is TRBV28; D remains ambiguous. CDR1 and CDR2 (germline): MDHEN, SYDVKM. The CDR3 length is 14 residues. Trimming pared 7 bases from V and 0 bases from J, leaving 12 bases between.

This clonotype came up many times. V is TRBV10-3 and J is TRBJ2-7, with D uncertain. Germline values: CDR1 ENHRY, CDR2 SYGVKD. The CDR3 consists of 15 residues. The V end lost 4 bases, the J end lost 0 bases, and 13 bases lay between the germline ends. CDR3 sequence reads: CAISVAVGSSYEQYF. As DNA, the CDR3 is TGTGCCATCAGTGTGGCAGTCGGAAGCTCCTACGAGCAGTACTTC.

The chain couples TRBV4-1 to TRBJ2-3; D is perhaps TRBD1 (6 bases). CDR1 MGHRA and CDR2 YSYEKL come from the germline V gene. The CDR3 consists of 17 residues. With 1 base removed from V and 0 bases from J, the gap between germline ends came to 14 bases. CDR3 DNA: TGCGCCAGCAGCCAAGTCGACAGGCCCTCTAGCACAGATACGCAGTATTTT. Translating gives CASSQVDRPSSTDTQYF.

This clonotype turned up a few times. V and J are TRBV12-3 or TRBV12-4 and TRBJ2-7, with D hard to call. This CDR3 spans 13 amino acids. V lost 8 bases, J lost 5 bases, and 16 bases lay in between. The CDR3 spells CASDSPRSNEQYF. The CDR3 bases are TGTGCCAGCGACTCCCCTAGGTCCAACGAGCAGTACTTC.

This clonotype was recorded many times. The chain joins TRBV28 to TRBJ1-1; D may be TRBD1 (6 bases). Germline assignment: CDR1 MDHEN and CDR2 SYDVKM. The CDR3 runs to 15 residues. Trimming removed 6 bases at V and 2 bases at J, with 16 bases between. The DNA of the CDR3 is TGTGCCAGCAGGGGGGCTGGGACCTATAACACTGAAGCTTTCTTT. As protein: CASRGAGTYNTEAFF.

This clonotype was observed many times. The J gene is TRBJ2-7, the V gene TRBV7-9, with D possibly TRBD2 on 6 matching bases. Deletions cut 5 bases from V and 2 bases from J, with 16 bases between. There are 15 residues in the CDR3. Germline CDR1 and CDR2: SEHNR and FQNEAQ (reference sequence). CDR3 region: CASSAKEGTTYEQYF. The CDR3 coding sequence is TGTGCCAGCAGCGCCAAGGAGGGCACCACCTACGAGCAGTACTTC.

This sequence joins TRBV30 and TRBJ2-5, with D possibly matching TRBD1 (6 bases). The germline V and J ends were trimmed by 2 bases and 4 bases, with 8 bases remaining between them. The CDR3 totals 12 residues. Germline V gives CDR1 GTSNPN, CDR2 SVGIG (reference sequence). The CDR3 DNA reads TGTGCCTGGAGTCAGGGGACAGAGACCCAGTACTTC. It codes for CAWSQGTETQYF. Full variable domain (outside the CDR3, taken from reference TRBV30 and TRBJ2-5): SQTIHQWPATLVQPVGSPLSLECTVEGTSNPNLYWYRQAAGRGLQLLFYSVGIGQISSEVPQNLSASRPQDRQFILSSKKLLLSDSGFYLCAWSQGTETQYFGPGTRLLVL.

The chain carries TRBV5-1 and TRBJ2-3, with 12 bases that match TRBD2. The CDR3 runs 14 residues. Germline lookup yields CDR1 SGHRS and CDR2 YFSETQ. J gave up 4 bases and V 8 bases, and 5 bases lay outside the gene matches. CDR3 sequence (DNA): TGCGCCAGTCAACTAGCGGGAGGTCCAGATACGCAGTATTTT. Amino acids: CASQLAGGPDTQYF.

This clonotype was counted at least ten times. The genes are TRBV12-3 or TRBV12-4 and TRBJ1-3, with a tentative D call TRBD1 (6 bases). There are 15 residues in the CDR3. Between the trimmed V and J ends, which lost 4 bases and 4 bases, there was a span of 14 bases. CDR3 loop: CASSSTRGSGNTIYF. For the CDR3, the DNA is TGTGCCAGCAGTTCTACCAGGGGATCCGGAAACACCATATATTTT.

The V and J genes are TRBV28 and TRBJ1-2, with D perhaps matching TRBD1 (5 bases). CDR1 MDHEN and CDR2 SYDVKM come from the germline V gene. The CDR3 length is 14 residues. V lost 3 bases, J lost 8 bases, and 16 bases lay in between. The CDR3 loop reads CASSFGQGLWGYTF. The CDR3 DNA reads TGTGCCAGCAGTTTTGGGCAGGGACTCTGGGGCTACACCTTC.

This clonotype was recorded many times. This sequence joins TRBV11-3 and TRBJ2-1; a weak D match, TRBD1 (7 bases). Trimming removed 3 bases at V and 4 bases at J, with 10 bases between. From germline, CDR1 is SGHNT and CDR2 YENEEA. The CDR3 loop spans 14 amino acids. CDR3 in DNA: TGTGCCAGCAGCTTTTCAGGGGGGTACAATGAGCAGTTCTTC. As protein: CASSFSGGYNEQFF. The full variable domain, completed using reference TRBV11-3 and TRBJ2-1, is EAGVVQSPRYKIIEKKQPVAFWCNPISGHNTLYWYLQNLGQGPELLIRYENEEAVDDSQLPKDRFSAERLKGVDSTLKIQPAELGDSAVYLCASSFSGGYNEQFFGPGTRLTVL.

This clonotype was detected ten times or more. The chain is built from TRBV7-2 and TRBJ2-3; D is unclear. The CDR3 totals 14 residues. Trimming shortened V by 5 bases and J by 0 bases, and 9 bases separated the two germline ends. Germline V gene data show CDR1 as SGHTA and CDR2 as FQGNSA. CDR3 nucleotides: TGTGCCAGCAGCCTGCTCCCTAGCACAGATACGCAGTATTTT. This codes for CASSLLPSTDTQYF. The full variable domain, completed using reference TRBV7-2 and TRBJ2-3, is GAGVSQSPSNKVTEKGKDVELRCDPISGHTALYWYRQSLGQGLEFLIYFQGNSAPDKSGLPSDRFSAERTGGSVSTLTIQRTQQEDSAVYLCASSLLPSTDTQYFGPGTRLTVL.

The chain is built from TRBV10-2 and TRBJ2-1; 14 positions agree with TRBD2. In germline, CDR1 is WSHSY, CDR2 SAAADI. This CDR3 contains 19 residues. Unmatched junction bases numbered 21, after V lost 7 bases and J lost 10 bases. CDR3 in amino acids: CASTDRLAGGGRVFGEQFF. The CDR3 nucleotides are TGCGCCAGCACTGACAGACTAGCGGGAGGGGGCCGTGTTTTCGGAGAGCAGTTCTTC.

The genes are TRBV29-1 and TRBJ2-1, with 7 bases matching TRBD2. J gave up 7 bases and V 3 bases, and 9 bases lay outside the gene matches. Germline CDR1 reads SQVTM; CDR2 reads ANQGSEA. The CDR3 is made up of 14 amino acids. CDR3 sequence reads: CSVDLWTSDNEQFF. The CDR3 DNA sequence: TGCAGCGTTGATTTGTGGACTAGTGATAATGAGCAGTTCTTC.

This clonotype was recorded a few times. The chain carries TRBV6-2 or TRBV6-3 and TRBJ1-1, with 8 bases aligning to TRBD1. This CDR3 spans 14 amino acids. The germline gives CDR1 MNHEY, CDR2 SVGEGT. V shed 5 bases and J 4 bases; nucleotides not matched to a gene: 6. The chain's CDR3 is CASSDHGTGTEAFF. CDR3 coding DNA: TGTGCCAGCAGTGACCACGGGACAGGCACTGAAGCTTTCTTT.

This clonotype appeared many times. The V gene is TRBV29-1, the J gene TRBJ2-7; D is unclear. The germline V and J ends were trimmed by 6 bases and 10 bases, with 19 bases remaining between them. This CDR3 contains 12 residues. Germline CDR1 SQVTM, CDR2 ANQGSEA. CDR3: CSVTPPGDVQYF. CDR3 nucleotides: TGCAGCGTAACACCACCCGGAGACGTCCAGTACTTC.

CDR3 coding DNA: TGCAGCGTCGAGGGGGGCGCTGGGGATACGCAGTATTTT. This codes for CSVEGGAGDTQYF. This sequence joins TRBV29-1 and TRBJ2-3, with D perhaps being TRBD1 or TRBD2 (6 bases each). This CDR3 is built from 13 residues. Deletions cut 6 bases from V and 6 bases from J, with 16 bases between. Per the germline V gene, CDR1 is SQVTM and CDR2 is ANQGSEA.